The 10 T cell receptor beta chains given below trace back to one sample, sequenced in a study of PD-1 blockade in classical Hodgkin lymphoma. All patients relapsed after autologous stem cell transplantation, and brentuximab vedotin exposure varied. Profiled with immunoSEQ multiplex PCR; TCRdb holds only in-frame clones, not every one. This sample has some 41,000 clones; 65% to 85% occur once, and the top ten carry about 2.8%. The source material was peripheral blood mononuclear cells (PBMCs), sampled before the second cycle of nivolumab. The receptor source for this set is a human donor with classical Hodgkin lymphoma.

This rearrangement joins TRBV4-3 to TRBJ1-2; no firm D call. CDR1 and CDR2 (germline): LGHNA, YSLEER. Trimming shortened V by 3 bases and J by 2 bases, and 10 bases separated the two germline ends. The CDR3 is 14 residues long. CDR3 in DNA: TGCGCCAGCAGCCAGGAAACATGGAACTATGGCTACACCTTC. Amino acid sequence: CASSQETWNYGYTF.

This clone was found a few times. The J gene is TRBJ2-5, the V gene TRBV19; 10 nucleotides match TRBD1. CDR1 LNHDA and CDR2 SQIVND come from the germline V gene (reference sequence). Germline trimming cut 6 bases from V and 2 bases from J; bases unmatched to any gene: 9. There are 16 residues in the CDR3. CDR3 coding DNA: TGTGCCAGTAGAAAGGGACAGGGGAGTCTTCAAGAGACCCAGTACTTC. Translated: CASRKGQGSLQETQYF.

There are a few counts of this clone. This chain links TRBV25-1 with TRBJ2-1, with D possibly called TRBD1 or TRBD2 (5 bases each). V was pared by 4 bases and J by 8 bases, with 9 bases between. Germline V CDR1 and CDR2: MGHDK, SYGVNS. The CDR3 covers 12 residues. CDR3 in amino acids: CASSARGDEQFF. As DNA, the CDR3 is TGTGCCAGCAGTGCCAGAGGGGATGAGCAGTTCTTC. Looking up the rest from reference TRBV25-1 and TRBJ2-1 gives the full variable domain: EADIYQTPRYLVIGTGKKITLECSQTMGHDKMYWYQQDPGMELHLIHYSYGVNSTEKGDLSSESTVSRIRTEHFPLTLESARPSHTSQYLCASSARGDEQFFGPGTRLTVL.

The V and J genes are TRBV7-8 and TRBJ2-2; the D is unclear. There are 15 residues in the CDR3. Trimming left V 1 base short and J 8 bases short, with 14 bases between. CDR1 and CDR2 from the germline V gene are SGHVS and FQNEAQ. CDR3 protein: CASSLGGRGVGELFF. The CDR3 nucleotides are TGTGCCAGCAGCTTAGGAGGACGAGGCGTTGGGGAGCTGTTTTTT.

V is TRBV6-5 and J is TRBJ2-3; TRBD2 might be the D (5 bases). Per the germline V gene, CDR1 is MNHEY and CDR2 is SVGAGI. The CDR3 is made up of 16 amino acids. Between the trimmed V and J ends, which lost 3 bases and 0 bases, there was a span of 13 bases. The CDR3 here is CASSYGERSSTDTQYF. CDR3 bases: TGTGCCAGCAGTTATGGGGAGCGGTCTAGCACAGATACGCAGTATTTT.

CDR3 sequence: CASSSEGGFETYEQYF. DNA for the CDR3: TGTGCCAGCAGTTCCGAGGGGGGCTTTGAGACCTACGAGCAGTACTTC. The chain joins TRBV28 to TRBJ2-7; perhaps D is TRBD1 or TRBD2 (6 bases each). The germline V gene encodes CDR1 MDHEN and CDR2 SYDVKM. This CDR3 is built from 16 residues. Trimming removed 4 bases from V and 2 bases from J, with 18 bases in between.

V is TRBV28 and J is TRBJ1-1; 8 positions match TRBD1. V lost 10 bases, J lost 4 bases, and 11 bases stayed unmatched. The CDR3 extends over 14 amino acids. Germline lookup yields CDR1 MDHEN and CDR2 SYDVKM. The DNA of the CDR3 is TGTGCCATCAGCTCGACAGGGGATCGCACTGAAGCTTTCTTT. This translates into CAISSTGDRTEAFF. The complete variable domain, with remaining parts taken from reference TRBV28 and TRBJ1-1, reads DVKVTQSSRYLVKRTGEKVFLECVQDMDHENMFWYRQDPGLGLRLIYFSYDVKMKEKGDIPEGYSVSREKKERFSLILESASTNQTSMYLCAISSTGDRTEAFFGQGTRLTVV.

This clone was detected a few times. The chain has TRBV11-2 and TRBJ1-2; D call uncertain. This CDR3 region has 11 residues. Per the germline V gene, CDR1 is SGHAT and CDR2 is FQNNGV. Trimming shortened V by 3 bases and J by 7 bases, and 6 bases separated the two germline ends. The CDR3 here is CASSFRTGYTF. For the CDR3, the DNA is TGTGCCAGCAGCTTCCGGACTGGCTACACCTTC.

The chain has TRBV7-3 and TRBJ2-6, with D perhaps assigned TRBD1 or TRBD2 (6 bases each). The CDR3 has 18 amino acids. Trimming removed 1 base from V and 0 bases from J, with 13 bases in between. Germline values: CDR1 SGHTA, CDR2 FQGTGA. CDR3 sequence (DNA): TGTGCCAGCAGCTTAAATGGGGGGCCGCTCTCTGGGGCCAACGTCCTGACTTTC. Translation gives CASSLNGGPLSGANVLTF.

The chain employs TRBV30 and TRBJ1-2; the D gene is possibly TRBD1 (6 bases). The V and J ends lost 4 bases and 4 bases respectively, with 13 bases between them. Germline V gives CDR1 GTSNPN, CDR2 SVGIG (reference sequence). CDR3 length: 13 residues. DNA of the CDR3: TGTGCCTGGACCTTTGGGACAAGCTATGGCTACACCTTC. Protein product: CAWTFGTSYGYTF.